This TCR beta chain was sequenced in a study of T cell responses to AZD1222 COVID-19 vaccine. Study findings and constraints: The study sampled repertoires only after the peak T cell response. Most donors were white British, females outnumbered males, and clonal diversity was possibly underestimated. Spike-specific TCR breadth and depth both grew after two AZD1222 doses.

The assay was immunoSEQ multiplex PCR, and TCRdb's table has in-frame clones only and misses some. The table has hundreds of thousands of clones, almost 95% seen once. The CDR3 has 16 residues. Germline CDR1 is SGHTS and CDR2 is YDEGEE. Trimming cost V 0 bases and J 0 bases, with 12 bases left between them. With regard to this clone: Its cognate antigen is unknown.

Sequences were derived from peripheral blood, sampled 28 days after the second AZD1222 dose. The receptor comes from an adult who received the AZD1222 COVID-19 vaccine. This rearrangement joins TRBV5-8 to TRBJ1-1, with a weak D call TRBD1 (6 bases). CDR3 bases: TGTGCCAGCAGCTTGGGGCCCCGGGGGCTGAACACTGAAGCTTTCTTT. This encodes CASSLGPRGLNTEAFF.